What follows are 10 T cell receptor beta chains derived from one specimen sequenced in a study of Ad26.COV2.S vaccination and SARS-CoV-2 variants. The repertoire was sequenced with immunoSEQ multiplex PCR; TCRdb's copy has only in-frame clones and lacks some. The repertoire holds 150,000 to 200,000 clones, with roughly 87% as singletons. Specimen: peripheral blood, collected after recovery from COVID-19. Source of these receptors: a human donor who had recovered from COVID-19.

The chain has TRBV5-1 and TRBJ2-1, with D possibly being TRBD2 (6 bases). The CDR3 covers 15 residues. Germline lookup yields CDR1 SGHRS and CDR2 YFSETQ. With 3 bases removed from V and 7 bases from J, the gap between germline ends came to 17 bases. Here the CDR3 reads CASSSGVVRSNEQFF. Written as DNA, the CDR3 is TGCGCCAGCAGCTCGGGGGTAGTCCGTAGTAATGAGCAGTTCTTC.

The chain couples TRBV24-1 to TRBJ1-5; possible D gene TRBD1, 5 bases. V lost 2 bases to trimming and J lost 7 bases, with 11 bases between them. The CDR3 covers 14 residues. Germline V lookup: CDR1 KGHDR, CDR2 SFDVKD. As DNA, the CDR3 is TGTGCCACCAGTGATTCCAGGGCCAACCAGCCCCAGCATTTT. Encoded protein: CATSDSRANQPQHF.

The chain uses TRBV3-1 (or the pseudogene TRBV3-2) and TRBJ2-5; maybe TRBD2 (5 bases). Germline V lookup: CDR1 LGHDT, CDR2 YNNKEL (reference sequence). The CDR3 runs to 14 residues. V lost 7 bases and J 0 bases, leaving 12 bases between the germline ends. The CDR3 sequence: CASTRGLDQETQYF. The DNA of the CDR3 is TGTGCCAGCACTAGAGGGCTGGACCAAGAGACCCAGTACTTC.

CDR3 DNA: TGTGCCAGCAGTTTACTAGGCGGGTCAAGCTCCTACGAGCAGTACTTC. It translates to CASSLLGGSSSYEQYF. The V gene is TRBV27, the J gene TRBJ2-7, with D possibly matching TRBD2 (5 bases). The germline V and J ends were trimmed by 2 bases and 0 bases, with 14 bases remaining between them. CDR1 is MNHEY and CDR2 is SMNVEV in the germline V gene (reference sequence). There are 16 residues in the CDR3.

The DNA of the CDR3 is TGTGCCTGGAGATCAACAGGGCTTAACTATGGCTACACCTTC. Amino acids: CAWRSTGLNYGYTF. This chain links TRBV30 with TRBJ1-2, with D possibly TRBD1 on 6 matching bases. CDR3 size: 14 residues. V shed 3 bases and J shed 1 base, with 12 bases lying between them. Germline V gene data show CDR1 as GTSNPN and CDR2 as SVGIG (reference sequence).

The chain recombines TRBV11-1 with TRBJ2-7; 11 bases agree with TRBD1. V trimming: 3 bases; J trimming: 7 bases; junction bases outside the gene matches: 5. This CDR3 contains 14 residues. CDR1 and CDR2 (germline): SGHAT, FQDESV (reference sequence). The CDR3 DNA reads TGTGCCAGCAGCTTTGGACAGGGGGCTGGGGAGCAGTACTTC. Its translation is CASSFGQGAGEQYF.

Written as DNA, the CDR3 is TGTGCCAGCAGCCGGGACAGAACCTACGAGCAGTACTTC. This sequence encodes CASSRDRTYEQYF. The rearrangement links TRBV11-1 to TRBJ2-7; 7 bases map to TRBD1. In germline, CDR1 is SGHAT, CDR2 FQDESV (reference sequence). This CDR3 spans 13 amino acids. Trimming removed 5 bases from V and 2 bases from J; junction bases left unmatched: 3. Supplemented by reference TRBV11-1 and TRBJ2-7, the full variable domain reads EAEVAQSPRYKITEKSQAVAFWCDPISGHATLYWYRQILGQGPELLVQFQDESVVDDSQLPKDRFSAERLKGVDSTLKIQPAELGDSAMYLCASSRDRTYEQYFGPGTRLTVT.

The chain uses TRBV28 and TRBJ2-1; TRBD2 is a possible D gene (5 bases). CDR1 and CDR2 (germline): MDHEN, SYDVKM. The ends were cut back, 6 bases at V and 3 bases at J, with 21 bases in the middle. This CDR3 is built from 17 residues. This CDR3 is CASSLTRGASNYNEQFF. The CDR3 bases are TGTGCCAGCAGCTTAACCCGGGGAGCATCCAACTACAATGAGCAGTTCTTC.

This chain connects TRBV23-1 to TRBJ1-1; TRBD1 matches 12 bases. TRBV23-1 is noted as an ORF with a role that remains uncertain. The CDR3 length is 17 residues. After removal of 3 bases from V and 4 bases from J, the junction contained 9 bases not matched to a gene. CDR3 amino acids: CASSQRDRGRDVTEAFF. The CDR3 DNA reads TGCGCCAGCAGTCAGAGGGACAGGGGGCGCGATGTCACTGAAGCTTTCTTT.

This clone was observed once. The J gene is TRBJ1-2, the V gene TRBV2; D remains ambiguous. The CDR3 is made up of 14 amino acids. The germline CDR1 and CDR2 sequences are SNHLY and FYNNEI. The V end was cut by 6 bases, the J end by 4 bases, with 15 bases between. The CDR3 loop reads CASRRRKTAYGYTF. The DNA for the CDR3 is TGTGCCAGCAGGAGGAGGAAGACGGCCTATGGCTACACCTTC.